This T cell receptor (beta chain) was found in a study of spatial heterogeneity in lung cancer. Time point here: blood at routine non-recurrence follow-up after resection. No cells were sorted before sequencing. The whole RNA sequenced was extracted from tumor, nontumor lung or frozen PBMC. This clonotype was observed a handful of times. TCRdb processed the 5' RACE reads anew with MiXCR; each CDR3 protein has one entry. This sample has about 120,000 distinct CDR3 sequences, with approximately 12% found just once. Sequencing used PBMCs, obtained at follow-up. The TCR comes from a male donor with early-stage non-small cell lung cancer.

The CDR3 DNA follows: TGTGCCAGCAGTTTATCTTCGACTAGCCCAGATACGCAGTATTTT. Translated: CASSLSSTSPDTQYF. This chain connects TRBV27 to TRBJ2-3; 7 bases line up with TRBD2. This CDR3 has 15 amino acids. V was pared by 0 bases and J by 4 bases, with 4 bases of the junction left unmatched. Per the germline V gene, CDR1 is MNHEY and CDR2 is SMNVEV (reference sequence).